A selection of T cell receptor beta chains follows, all from one sample in a study of siplizumab effects on memory and regulatory T cells. Clones were sequenced by immunoSEQ multiplex PCR, and TCRdb holds only the in-frame ones, with some missing. The sample lists roughly 82,000 clones, roughly 86% occurring once. Sequencing was done on a sample of Tregs sorted from blood. Source of these receptors: a human donor in good health. The CDR3 runs from the conserved cysteine through the conserved F or W. The D gene is left open where the match is weak. A clone size is listed for some rows: how often the clone was seen (once, few, many), or a class if it is expanded.

TRBJ1-3 few - TRBV6-1 CASSELGAGNTIYF TGTGCCAGCAGTGAACTAGGGGCAGGAAACACCATATATTTT
TRBJ1-1 - TRBD1 TRBV6-6 CASSYPAGGETEAFF TGTGCCAGCAGTTACCCGGCAGGGGGCGAAACTGAAGCTTTCTTT
TRBJ1-4 - TRBD1 TRBV2 CASRGDRVSLEKLFF TGTGCCAGCAGAGGGGACAGGGTTTCTCTTGAAAAACTGTTTTTT
TRBJ2-1 - TRBD1 TRBV27 CASSSNPGQSLYNEQFF TGTGCCAGCAGTTCCAATCCGGGACAGAGCCTCTACAATGAGCAGTTCTTC
TRBJ2-2 - - TRBV12-5 CASGSPTPTPPMNTGELFF TGTGCTAGTGGTTCCCCGACCCCTACTCCCCCCATGAACACCGGGGAGCTGTTTTTT
TRBJ2-2 - TRBD2 TRBV5-6 CASSFVGLEYTGELFF TGTGCCAGCAGCTTTGTCGGACTAGAGTACACCGGGGAGCTGTTTTTT
TRBJ2-7 - TRBD1 TRBV4-1 CASSQGRTGATYEQYF TGCGCCAGCAGCCAAGGGAGGACAGGGGCAACCTACGAGCAGTACTTC
TRBJ2-7 - TRBD1 TRBV5-4 CASSSQGYEQYF TGTGCCAGCAGCTCACAGGGGTACGAGCAGTACTTC
TRBJ1-1 - - TRBV5-1 CASSLSNFGRTEAFF TGCGCCAGCAGCTTGTCGAATTTTGGGCGGACTGAAGCTTTCTTT
TRBJ1-5 once - TRBV4-1 CASSQENRGNQPQHF TGCGCCAGCAGCCAAGAAAACAGGGGCAATCAGCCCCAGCATTTT
TRBJ1-6 - - TRBV19 CASSIERGALHF TGTGCCAGTAGTATAGAACGGGGAGCCCTCCACTTT
TRBJ1-5 - TRBD1 TRBV5-4 CASSHEGTGSSQPQHF TGTGCCAGCAGCCACGAAGGGACAGGGAGTTCTCAGCCCCAGCATTTT
TRBJ2-7 - - TRBV29-1 CSALDRYSYEQYF TGCAGCGCCCTTGACAGATACTCCTACGAGCAGTACTTC
TRBJ2-7 - - TRBV6-1 CASSLLYEQYF TGTGCCAGCAGTCTTCTCTACGAGCAGTACTTC
TRBJ1-1 few - TRBV20-1 CSAWMNTEAFF TGCAGTGCTTGGATGAACACTGAAGCTTTCTTT
TRBJ2-1 once TRBD2 TRBV15 CATSSPSGGLSYNEQFF TGTGCCACCAGCAGCCCCAGCGGGGGGCTCTCCTACAATGAGCAGTTCTTC
TRBJ2-7 - TRBD2 TRBV18 CASSKRGRYLEQYF TGTGCCAGCTCGAAGCGGGGGCGATACCTCGAGCAGTACTTC
TRBJ1-4 - TRBD1 TRBV7-9 CASSFGQGPLPFIEKLFF TGTGCCAGCAGCTTTGGACAGGGTCCTCTTCCCTTTATTGAAAAACTGTTTTTT
TRBJ2-3 - TRBD1 TRBV7-2 CASIRGTDTQYF TGTGCCAGCATCAGGGGGACAGATACGCAGTATTTT
TRBJ1-2 - - TRBV5-1 CASSSGMYGYTF TGCGCCAGCAGCTCGGGAATGTATGGCTACACCTTC
TRBJ1-1 - - TRBV5-6 CASSLRQLNTEAFF TGTGCCAGCAGCTTAAGACAGTTGAACACTGAAGCTTTCTTT
TRBJ2-1 - - TRBV6-1 CASSANSGFF TGTGCCAGCAGTGCGAATTCAGGCTTCTTC
TRBJ1-2 once TRBD1 TRBV6-5 CASSYTGQGNYGYTF TGTGCCAGCAGTTACACGGGACAGGGGAACTATGGCTACACCTTC
TRBJ2-7 - - TRBV7-9 CASSLSGVSSYEQYF TGTGCCAGCAGCTTATCAGGGGTTTCCTCCTACGAGCAGTACTTC
TRBJ2-5 - - TRBV5-5 CASRPTGTANTQYF TGTGCCAGCAGGCCCACCGGGACCGCGAACACCCAGTACTTC
TRBJ1-1 once - TRBV19 CASSIDPTGLRTEAFF TGTGCCAGTAGTATAGACCCCACCGGGCTACGCACTGAAGCTTTCTTT
TRBJ1-3 - - TRBV18 CASSPTGDLAFGNTIYF TGTGCCAGCTCCCCCACTGGGGACCTGGCATTTGGAAACACCATATATTTT
TRBJ1-1 - - TRBV5-1 CASSRTPRGQNTEAFF TGCGCCAGCAGCCGTACCCCGCGGGGGCAGAACACTGAAGCTTTCTTT
TRBJ1-2 - - TRBV4-1 CASSQGHPRSGYTF TGCGCCAGCAGCCAAGGACACCCGAGGAGCGGCTACACCTTC
TRBJ2-1 - TRBD2 TRBV9 CASSVASGGADEQFF TGTGCCAGCAGCGTTGCTAGCGGGGGGGCCGATGAGCAGTTCTTC
TRBJ2-1 - TRBD2 TRBV7-3 CASSPISGSSYNEQFF TGTGCCAGCAGCCCAATTAGCGGGAGCTCCTACAATGAGCAGTTCTTC
TRBJ2-7 - - TRBV29-1 CSVAHRLTYEQYF TGCAGCGTTGCGCACAGATTAACCTACGAGCAGTACTTC
TRBJ1-4 once TRBD1 TRBV7-9 CASSPQGTVTEKLFF TGTGCCAGCAGCCCCCAGGGGACAGTCACGGAAAAACTGTTTTTT
TRBJ1-5 few - TRBV6-7 CASSYSTRHQPQHF TGTGCCAGCAGTTACTCGACCAGGCATCAGCCCCAGCATTTT
TRBJ1-1 - TRBD1 TRBV5-1 CASSRDGQANTEAFF TGCGCCAGCAGCCGCGACGGACAGGCTAACACTGAAGCTTTCTTT
TRBJ1-1 - TRBD1 TRBV6-5 CASSYLQGVVAQAFF TGTGCCAGCAGTTACCTCCAGGGGGTTGTTGCCCAAGCTTTCTTT
TRBJ2-7 - TRBD2 TRBV5-1 CASKQIAGAGAYEQYF TGCGCCAGCAAACAAATAGCGGGGGCCGGAGCCTACGAGCAGTACTTC
TRBJ2-2 - - TRBV5-1 CASSFEGWSTGELFF TGCGCCAGCAGCTTTGAGGGATGGAGCACCGGGGAGCTGTTTTTT
TRBJ1-1 - - TRBV6-5 CASSYRGGLYTEAFF TGTGCCAGCAGTTACCGAGGGGGGTTGTACACTGAAGCTTTCTTT
TRBJ1-1 - - TRBV5-4 CASSLVSGLEAFF TGTGCCAGCAGCTTGGTATCCGGGCTTGAAGCTTTCTTT
TRBJ2-5 - - TRBV18 CASSPLGRETQYF TGTGCCAGCTCACCCTTAGGGCGCGAGACCCAGTACTTC
TRBJ2-7 - TRBD2 TRBV6-5 CASSYGLAGGTYEQYF TGTGCCAGCAGTTACGGACTAGCGGGGGGGACCTACGAGCAGTACTTC
TRBJ2-2 - TRBD1 TRBV11-2 CATSGQGPTGELFF TGTGCCACTTCGGGACAGGGTCCTACCGGGGAGCTGTTTTTT
TRBJ1-3 - - TRBV14 CASSQARWGIYF TGTGCCAGCAGCCAAGCCCGATGGGGCATATATTTT
TRBJ1-1 - - TRBV11-3 CASSLEGNTEAFF TGTGCCAGCAGCTTAGAAGGGAACACTGAAGCTTTCTTT
TRBJ2-1 - - TRBV27 CASSLSVGFRNEQFF TGTGCCAGCAGTTTATCGGTGGGGTTTCGGAATGAGCAGTTCTTC
TRBJ2-7 - TRBD2 TRBV9 CASSAGLAGGPSYEQYF TGTGCCAGCAGCGCGGGACTAGCGGGGGGTCCGTCCTACGAGCAGTACTTC
TRBJ2-1 - - TRBV2 CASSPRENEQFF TGTGCCAGCAGCCCCAGGGAGAATGAGCAGTTCTTC
TRBJ1-3 - TRBD1 TRBV30 CAWSTGQTGNTIYF TGTGCCTGGAGTACGGGACAGACTGGAAACACCATATATTTT
TRBJ1-1 once - TRBV12-5 CASGLFTGSAEAFF TGTGCTAGTGGTTTGTTTACAGGGTCGGCTGAAGCTTTCTTT
TRBJ1-1 - - TRBV12-5 CASGSNNQSEAFF TGTGCTAGTGGTTCCAATAACCAGTCTGAAGCTTTCTTT
TRBJ1-4 once - TRBV15 CATSRVTQEKLFF TGTGCCACCAGCAGAGTTACGCAAGAAAAACTGTTTTTT
TRBJ2-2 once - TRBV5-1 CASSLAWLVAGELFF TGCGCCAGCAGCTTGGCCTGGCTAGTAGCCGGGGAGCTGTTTTTT
TRBJ2-5 - - TRBV7-8 CASSLDQGETQYF TGTGCCAGCAGCTTAGATCAGGGAGAGACCCAGTACTTC
TRBJ1-2 - TRBD1 TRBV5-1 CASSSGQGQGYTF TGCGCCAGCAGCTCGGGACAGGGGCAAGGCTACACCTTC
TRBJ1-1 medium-sized - TRBV2 CASSADRNTEAFF TGTGCCAGCAGCGCAGACCGGAACACTGAAGCTTTCTTT
TRBJ1-1 - - TRBV5-1 CASSLDRARRAFF TGCGCCAGCAGCTTGGATCGAGCACGTCGGGCTTTCTTT